This TCR beta chain derives from a study of CD8 T cells in Susac syndrome. Stable or active relapsing-remitting multiple sclerosis, untreated and meeting revised McDonald criteria, defined the controls. V trimming: 4 bases; J trimming: 8 bases; junction bases outside the gene matches: 11. CDR1 is SGDLS and CDR2 is YYNGEE in the germline V gene. The CDR3 is 16 amino acids. Random-hexamer reverse transcription was applied to roughly 0.5 to 1 ug RNA. Across 54 Vbeta and 13 Jbeta, immunoSEQ multiplex PCR amplified TCR beta CDR3. TCRdb processed the immunoSEQ multiplex PCR reads anew with MiXCR; each CDR3 protein has one entry. The sample lists 300,000 to 350,000 distinct CDR3 sequences; around 92% were seen once.

The source of this sequence is a human donor with multiple sclerosis. J is TRBJ2-1 and V is TRBV9; 11 bases are shared with TRBD2. Sequencing input: CD4+ T cells from PBMCs. The CDR3 is CASSSTGTSGWDEQFF. CDR3 nucleotides: TGTGCCAGCAGCAGCACCGGGACTAGCGGATGGGATGAGCAGTTCTTC.